This T cell receptor (beta chain) is from a study of T cells in localized non-small cell lung cancer. The data were produced by immunoSEQ multiplex PCR, yet TCRdb's version contains in-frame clones alone and is incomplete. The data show fewer than 40,000 clones, less than 90% seen once. Study outcomes and limitations: Measurement of T cell clonality placed uninvolved adjacent lung highest, above the level in tumor. A median of around 60 clones ranked among the top 100 in tumor appeared in adjacent lung.

The germline V gene has CDR1 MNHEY and CDR2 SVGAGI. The V and J ends lost 5 bases and 4 bases respectively, with 12 bases between them. The CDR3 is 14 residues long. This clone was observed a single time. Its specificity is unknown. This receptor was taken from a female donor older than 55 with stage I lung adenocarcinoma. The V gene is TRBV6-5, the J gene TRBJ1-3; weak D call: TRBD1 (5 bases). Material: peripheral blood, obtained before any cancer treatment. The CDR3 reads CASSTGLRGNTIYF. CDR3 sequence (DNA): TGTGCCAGCAGTACAGGCCTCCGGGGAAACACCATATATTTT.